The 26 T cell receptor beta chains reported below all come from one sample, sequenced in a study of blood T cell repertoires in COVID-19. Assay used: immunoSEQ multiplex PCR; TCRdb lists only in-frame clones, some missing. The sample lists about 57,000 clones, around 80% occurring once. Sequenced sample: PBMCs or T cells enriched from blood (not recorded which). The receptor set was obtained from a woman in her thirties or forties with acute COVID-19.

This clone has only one observation. The CDR3: CASSPGPLAGGQTQYF. The CDR3 DNA is TGCGCCAGCAGCCCCGGGCCCCTAGCGGGAGGTCAGACCCAGTACTTC. The gene calls are TRBV4-1 and TRBJ2-5; 11 nucleotides align to TRBD2. The CDR3 contains 16 residues. The germline V gene encodes CDR1 MGHRA and CDR2 YSYEKL. V was clipped by 4 bases and J by 6 bases; unmatched bases: 10.

This sequence joins TRBV10-1 and TRBJ1-5; weak D call: TRBD1 (5 bases). V lost 0 bases and J lost 5, with 29 bases in between. Germline V gives CDR1 WNHNN, CDR2 SYGVQD (reference sequence). The CDR3 consists of 21 residues. CDR3: CASSESTKLRGFGKSDQPQHF. Here the CDR3 DNA reads TGCGCCAGCAGTGAGTCAACCAAACTAAGGGGCTTTGGTAAATCGGATCAGCCCCAGCATTTT.

The table lists this clone with a count of one. V usage is TRBV18 and J usage is TRBJ1-6; D gene unclear. Germline V CDR1 and CDR2: KGHSH, LQKENI. The germline V and J ends were trimmed by 3 bases and 11 bases, with 11 bases remaining between them. CDR3 length: 13 amino acids. CDR3 in DNA: TGTGCCAGCTCACCCTACCGCGAGCCACCCCTCCACTTT. Amino acids: CASSPYREPPLHF.

The rearrangement links TRBV9 to TRBJ2-1; 8 bases match TRBD1. There are 15 residues in the CDR3. V gave up 4 bases and J gave up 0 bases; unmatched junction bases: 3. CDR1 and CDR2 from the germline V gene are SGDLS and YYNGEE. As DNA, the CDR3 is TGTGCCAGCAGCTCCGGGACAGGCTCCTACAATGAGCAGTTCTTC. Translating it yields CASSSGTGSYNEQFF.

A remark on this clone: Other DNA variants within this sample encode the same CDR3. The gene calls are TRBV10-2 and TRBJ2-1; 9 bases fit TRBD2. CDR1 and CDR2 from the germline V gene are WSHSY and SAAADI. After removal of 6 bases from V and 5 bases from J, the junction contained 2 bases not matched to a gene. The CDR3 sequence is 13 residues long. The CDR3 bases are TGCGCCAGCAGGGCTAGCGGGAACAATGAGCAGTTCTTC. Its protein product is CASRASGNNEQFF.

The J gene is TRBJ1-6, the V gene TRBV2; D not certain. The V end lost 7 bases, the J end lost 3 bases, and 13 bases lay between the germline ends. The CDR3 extends over 15 amino acids. The germline V gene has CDR1 SNHLY and CDR2 FYNNEI. CDR3 region: CASTRGFSYNSPLHF. CDR3 nucleotide sequence: TGTGCCAGCACCCGCGGCTTCAGCTATAATTCACCCCTCCACTTT.

J is TRBJ1-3 and V is TRBV6-2 or TRBV6-3; D remains ambiguous. Trimming shortened V by 5 bases and J by 2 bases, and 10 bases separated the two germline ends. Looked up from germline, CDR1 is MNHEY and CDR2 is SVGEGT. The CDR3 covers 14 residues. CDR3 loop: CASSRGRAGNTIYF. The DNA for the CDR3 is TGTGCCAGCAGTCGAGGGAGGGCTGGAAACACCATATATTTT.

This clone appeared a few times. The V gene is TRBV7-9, the J gene TRBJ1-2, with D unresolved. The V gene lost 9 bases and the J gene lost 8 bases, with 16 bases spanning the gap. The CDR3 sequence is 12 residues long. CDR1 and CDR2 from the germline V gene are SEHNR and FQNEAQ (reference sequence). The CDR3 is CASSRESVGYTF. Here the CDR3 DNA reads TGTGCCAGTTCCCGCGAATCCGTGGGCTACACCTTC.

This sequence joins TRBV9 and TRBJ2-7; 13 bases agree with TRBD2. CDR3 length: 16 residues. CDR1 and CDR2 from the germline V gene are SGDLS and YYNGEE. The V segment lost 0 bases and the J segment 4 bases; nucleotides outside the gene matches: 4. CDR3 region: CASSVGGTSGIYEQYF. CDR3 nucleotides: TGTGCCAGCAGCGTAGGTGGGACTAGCGGGATTTACGAGCAGTACTTC. The whole variable domain, filled in from reference TRBV9 and TRBJ2-7, reads DSGVTQTPKHLITATGQRVTLRCSPRSGDLSVYWYQQSLDQGLQFLIQYYNGEERAKGNILERFSAQQFPDLHSELNLSSLELGDSALYFCASSVGGTSGIYEQYFGPGTRLTVT.

V gene TRBV11-2 combines with J gene TRBJ2-7; 9 bases are a match to TRBD2. The CDR3 covers 18 residues. J lost 3 bases, V lost 5 bases, and 17 bases had no gene match. The V gene's germline CDR1 is SGHAT and CDR2 FQNNGV. The CDR3 is CASSMGLAGGGRDYEQYF. The CDR3 DNA reads as TGTGCCAGCAGCATGGGACTAGCCGGCGGGGGGCGGGACTACGAGCAGTACTTC.

The gene calls are TRBV2 and TRBJ1-4, with unresolved D. V lost 8 bases and J lost 7, with 23 bases in between. The CDR3 is 16 amino acids. Per germline, CDR1 SNHLY and CDR2 FYNNEI. CDR3 amino acids: CASYWTPWDDIEKLFF. The CDR3 nucleotides are TGTGCCAGCTATTGGACTCCTTGGGATGATATTGAAAAACTGTTTTTT.

The chain recombines TRBV25-1 with TRBJ2-7; 8 positions agree with TRBD1. V was pared by 7 bases and J by 7 bases, with 12 bases of the junction left unmatched. The CDR3 sequence is 14 residues long. The germline V gene encodes CDR1 MGHDK and CDR2 SYGVNS. CDR3 sequence (DNA): TGTGCCAGCATCGGACAGGGCCCTGGGAGGGAGCAGTACTTC. Translated: CASIGQGPGREQYF.

This rearrangement joins TRBV2 to TRBJ2-2; a possible D gene is TRBD1 (5 bases). The CDR3 is 14 amino acids. The germline gives CDR1 SNHLY, CDR2 FYNNEI. Trimming removed 7 bases from V and 2 bases from J, with 11 bases in between. CDR3 loop: CASKSGQNTGELFF. The CDR3, as DNA: TGTGCCAGCAAATCCGGACAAAACACCGGGGAGCTGTTTTTT.

V usage is TRBV4-1 and J usage is TRBJ2-5, with D perhaps matching TRBD2 (5 bases). This CDR3 has 15 residues. Trimming took off 6 bases at V and 5 bases at J, with 19 bases between the two ends. Germline-derived CDR1 and CDR2 are MGHRA and YSYEKL. The CDR3 DNA reads TGCGCCAGCAGAGTTCTTGAGGGAGTTTACGAGACCCAGTACTTC. Translating gives CASRVLEGVYETQYF.

V and J are TRBV6-4 and TRBJ2-5; TRBD1 might be the D (5 bases). V dropped 4 bases and J dropped 5 bases, with 14 bases sitting between them. CDR1 MRHNA and CDR2 SNTAGT come from the germline V gene. This CDR3 is built from 14 residues. The DNA for the CDR3 is TGTGCCAGCAGTGGACAGATGATCATGGAGACCCAGTACTTC. Encoded protein: CASSGQMIMETQYF.

This clone was seen a few times. J is TRBJ1-4 and V is TRBV6-5, with D possibly matching TRBD1 (6 bases). The CDR3 totals 15 residues. V lost 0 bases, J lost 4 bases, and 9 bases lay in between. The germline gives CDR1 MNHEY, CDR2 SVGAGI. This chain's CDR3 is CASSYSSGVNEKLFF. DNA for the CDR3: TGTGCCAGCAGTTACTCCTCAGGGGTTAATGAAAAACTGTTTTTT.

This chain uses TRBV9 with TRBJ2-2; D call uncertain. The CDR3 loop spans 13 amino acids. V shed 1 base and J shed 6 bases, with 7 bases lying between them. Germline CDR1 and CDR2: SGDLS and YYNGEE. In nucleotides, the CDR3 is TGTGCCAGCAGCGTAAACAGCCCCGGGGAGCTGTTTTTT. This encodes CASSVNSPGELFF.

The chain couples TRBV11-2 to TRBJ2-3; TRBD2 aligns across 12 bases. The CDR3 sequence is 15 residues long. Unmatched junction bases numbered 11, after V lost 4 bases and J lost 12 bases. CDR1 and CDR2 (germline): SGHAT, FQNNGV. CDR3 residues: CASSSGLAGNHNQYF. The CDR3 DNA reads as TGTGCCAGCAGCTCCGGACTAGCGGGAAATCATAATCAGTATTTT.

Only a few counts were recorded for this clone. The chain links TRBV7-9 to TRBJ1-4, with D perhaps matching TRBD1 (6 bases). Germline V gene sequence: CDR1 SEHNR, CDR2 FQNEAQ (reference sequence). V was trimmed by 6 bases and J by 8 bases, leaving 19 bases between them. CDR3 length: 15 amino acids. The chain's CDR3 is CASRTTGLGTEKLFF. CDR3 nucleotide sequence: TGTGCCAGCAGAACAACAGGGCTAGGTACGGAAAAACTGTTTTTT.

The chain has TRBV27 and TRBJ2-7; 9 bases are a match to TRBD1. Trimming cost V 6 bases and J 0 bases; bases outside gene matches: 6. The CDR3 spans 15 residues. Germline assignment: CDR1 MNHEY and CDR2 SMNVEV (reference sequence). As DNA, the CDR3 is TGTGCCAGCAGGACACAGGGGGCCTACTCCTACGAGCAGTACTTC. Translated, it gives CASRTQGAYSYEQYF.

This clone was counted between two and nine times. The chain has TRBV2 and TRBJ2-1, with D tentatively TRBD2 (7 bases). V was cut by 8 bases and J by 7 bases, with 18 bases left in between. Germline CDR1 reads SNHLY; CDR2 reads FYNNEI. This CDR3 is 14 amino acids long. CDR3: CASGEGGPENEQFF. CDR3 nucleotides: TGTGCCAGCGGGGAGGGGGGGCCTGAAAATGAGCAGTTCTTC.

As concerns this clone: Additional DNA sequences in this sample encode the identical CDR3. This chain joins TRBV11-2 and TRBJ2-3; D gene ambiguous. V lost 1 base and J lost 4, with 6 bases in between. CDR1 is SGHAT and CDR2 is FQNNGV in the germline V gene. This CDR3 spans 13 amino acids. The CDR3 here is CASSLAGPDTQYF. CDR3 DNA sequence: TGTGCCAGCAGCTTAGCAGGCCCAGATACGCAGTATTTT.

The chain uses TRBV4-1 and TRBJ2-1, with TRBD1 identical over 9 bases. With 0 bases clipped from V and 9 bases from J, the junction kept 6 bases outside the gene matches. Germline lookup yields CDR1 MGHRA and CDR2 YSYEKL. This CDR3 spans 15 amino acids. CDR3 nucleotides: TGCGCCAGCAGCCAAGACGACAGGGGGGTGGGTGAGCAGTTCTTC. It translates to CASSQDDRGVGEQFF.

A few counts support this clone. This chain joins TRBV4-1 and TRBJ2-5; the D gene is possibly TRBD2 (7 bases). The germline V gene has CDR1 MGHRA and CDR2 YSYEKL. V was clipped by 0 bases and J by 2 bases, with 16 bases between them. This CDR3 contains 17 residues. DNA of the CDR3: TGCGCCAGCAGCCAAGATCCGGCGGGGGCGCAACAAGAGACCCAGTACTTC. Translated: CASSQDPAGAQQETQYF.

This clone was detected ten times or more. This sequence joins TRBV2 and TRBJ1-4; a weak D match, TRBD1 (5 bases). V lost 2 bases, J lost 8 bases, and 15 bases lay in between. The CDR3 consists of 15 residues. Germline lookup yields CDR1 SNHLY and CDR2 FYNNEI. CDR3 nucleotide sequence: TGTGCCAGCAGTGAATCGAGGCGGGGCGGAGAAAAACTGTTTTTT. Translated: CASSESRRGGEKLFF.

V gene TRBV19 combines with J gene TRBJ1-2; D uncertain. From germline, CDR1 is LNHDA and CDR2 SQIVND (reference sequence). The V gene lost 4 bases and the J gene lost 6 bases, with 12 bases spanning the gap. This CDR3 has 13 amino acids. CDR3 region: CASSNEGWDGYTF. Written as DNA, the CDR3 is TGTGCCAGTAGTAATGAGGGTTGGGATGGCTACACCTTC.